One sample yielded the 29 T cell receptor beta chains listed below, sequenced in a study of blood T cell repertoires in COVID-19 (TCRdb year 2020). Library method: the immunoSEQ multiplex PCR assay. TCRdb obtained this table from immuneACCESS and retained in-frame rearrangements with V and J assigned. These tables miss some clones; where compared with another copy, unresolved V genes account for less than half of the shortfall, and the remainder is unexplained. The sample table contains 140,000 to 150,000 clones; only one count was recorded for over 80% of them. In total, the top ten clones hold roughly 2.9% of the sample. What was sequenced was peripheral blood. The receptors originated from a woman aged 40 to 50 with active or convalescent COVID-19.

The J gene is TRBJ2-7, the V gene TRBV4-3; D remains unclear. V was pared by 0 bases and J by 0 bases, with 6 bases between. Germline CDR1 LGHNA, CDR2 YSLEER. The CDR3 is 14 residues long. The chain's CDR3 is CASSQDRDSYEQYF. The CDR3 DNA is TGCGCCAGCAGCCAAGATCGAGACTCCTACGAGCAGTACTTC.

The J gene is TRBJ2-1, the V gene TRBV27, with 9 bases fitting TRBD2. Germline V lookup: CDR1 MNHEY, CDR2 SMNVEV (reference sequence). Trimming took 5 bases from V and 0 from J; bases not matched to a gene: 5. The CDR3 sequence is 16 residues long. CDR3 region: CASSAPSGASYNEQFF. In DNA, the CDR3 is TGTGCCAGCAGTGCACCTAGCGGGGCCTCCTACAATGAGCAGTTCTTC.

This chain links TRBV7-2 with TRBJ1-4; TRBD1 is a possible D gene (5 bases). CDR1 is SGHTA, CDR2 FQGNSA, per germline. The length of the CDR3 is 16 residues. The germline V and J ends were trimmed by 9 bases and 8 bases, with 25 bases remaining between them. The CDR3 DNA is TGTGCCAGTTCCATAGGGGCTACACGGGAGGGGGAAAAACTGTTTTTT. Residues: CASSIGATREGEKLFF.

The rearrangement links TRBV6-2 or TRBV6-3 to TRBJ1-3, with a possible D match to TRBD1 (6 bases). Germline V gene lookup returns CDR1 MNHEY and CDR2 SVGEGT. Trimming pared 2 bases from V and 0 bases from J, leaving 11 bases between. The CDR3 consists of 16 residues. The CDR3 bases are TGTGCCAGCAGTTACCCGGGACACCTCTCTGGAAACACCATATATTTT. Protein product: CASSYPGHLSGNTIYF.

This chain links TRBV11-2 with TRBJ1-1; the D is unclear. V gave up 1 base and J gave up 4 bases, with 7 bases separating them. The CDR3 covers 13 residues. Germline V gene lookup returns CDR1 SGHAT and CDR2 FQNNGV. For the CDR3, the DNA is TGTGCCAGCAGCTTAGCTGCGCGCACTGAAGCTTTCTTT. It specifies CASSLAARTEAFF.

Points on this clone: The same CDR3 also results from other DNA sequences found in this sample. The gene calls are TRBV27 and TRBJ1-1; D not certain. The CDR3 runs 13 residues. The germline CDR1 and CDR2 sequences are MNHEY and SMNVEV (reference sequence). Trimming removed 0 bases from V and 1 base from J, with 3 bases in between. DNA of the CDR3: TGTGCCAGCAGTTTATCCCGGAACACTGAAGCTTTCTTT. Its translation: CASSLSRNTEAFF.

The chain couples TRBV11-2 to TRBJ2-3; maybe TRBD1 (7 bases). V was clipped by 8 bases and J by 1 base, with 28 bases between them. CDR3 length: 19 residues. The germline V gene has CDR1 SGHAT and CDR2 FQNNGV. The CDR3 spells CASSQRESQGRRRTDTQYF. The CDR3 coding sequence is TGTGCCAGCTCCCAACGAGAATCACAGGGGAGGAGGCGCACAGATACGCAGTATTTT.

This clone was recorded only once. Here the CDR3 reads CASSSWGQPQETQYF. CDR3 nucleotide sequence: TGTGCCAGCAGCTCGTGGGGACAGCCACAAGAGACCCAGTACTTC. The rearrangement uses TRBV11-2 and TRBJ2-5; 7 bases map to TRBD1. Germline loops: CDR1 SGHAT, CDR2 FQNNGV. The junction had 7 bases not matched to a gene; V was cut back by 4 bases and J by 2 bases. CDR3 size: 15 residues.

The rearrangement joins TRBV28 to TRBJ1-2, with D uncertain. V was cut by 5 bases and J by 2 bases, with 6 bases left in between. The CDR3 is made up of 12 amino acids. Germline V lookup: CDR1 MDHEN, CDR2 SYDVKM. The CDR3 loop reads CASSATNYGYTF. CDR3 coding DNA: TGTGCCAGCAGTGCCACAAACTATGGCTACACCTTC.

This clone appeared a single time. V and J are TRBV6-5 and TRBJ1-6; 12 bases align to TRBD1. After removal of 2 bases from V and 8 bases from J, the junction contained 4 bases not matched to a gene. The CDR3 length is 16 residues. Germline V gene data show CDR1 as MNHEY and CDR2 as SVGAGI. The CDR3 DNA follows: TGTGCCAGCAGTTACGTGGGGACAGGGGGCCATTCACCCCTCCACTTT. Protein: CASSYVGTGGHSPLHF.

The rearrangement links TRBV5-1 to TRBJ2-2, with TRBD1 matching 8 bases. Germline V gene data show CDR1 as SGHRS and CDR2 as YFSETQ. The J segment lost 6 bases and the V segment lost 1 base, leaving 2 bases of the junction unmatched. The CDR3 spans 14 residues. CDR3 in DNA: TGCGCCAGCAGCTTGAAACAGGGGGCCGGGGAGCTGTTTTTT. Its protein product is CASSLKQGAGELFF.

The chain employs TRBV2 and TRBJ1-1; 8 bases are shared with TRBD1. The CDR3 extends over 15 amino acids. Germline values: CDR1 SNHLY, CDR2 FYNNEI. Trimming cost V 6 bases and J 1 base; bases outside gene matches: 7. CDR3 DNA: TGTGCCAGCAGACACAGGGGGTCGGAGAACACTGAAGCTTTCTTT. This translates into CASRHRGSENTEAFF.

The V call is TRBV19, the J call TRBJ1-5, with TRBD1 as a possible D gene (5 bases). V lost 4 bases, J lost 0 bases, and 22 bases lay in between. This CDR3 has 19 residues. Germline CDR1 and CDR2: LNHDA and SQIVND (reference sequence). CDR3 residues: CASSKKGTAGVYSNQPQHF. In DNA form, the CDR3 reads TGTGCCAGTAGTAAAAAGGGGACTGCGGGGGTTTATAGCAATCAGCCCCAGCATTTT.

The chain has TRBV4-3 and TRBJ1-1, with 7 bases lining up with TRBD1. Germline V gene data show CDR1 as LGHNA and CDR2 as YSLEER. V lost 1 base, J lost 5 bases, and 10 bases stayed unmatched. This CDR3 has 16 amino acids. The CDR3 DNA sequence: TGCGCCAGCAGCCAAGGAGGGGCAGGGGGAAGGACTGAAGCTTTCTTT. As protein: CASSQGGAGGRTEAFF.

This rearrangement joins TRBV7-2 to TRBJ2-7; 7 nucleotides align to TRBD2. In germline, CDR1 is SGHTA, CDR2 FQGNSA. This CDR3 spans 17 amino acids. V lost 3 bases to trimming and J lost 4 bases; unmatched junction nucleotides: 15. The CDR3 here is CASSLANAGVSGYEQYF. DNA for the CDR3: TGTGCCAGCAGCTTGGCTAACGCGGGGGTTTCTGGATACGAGCAGTACTTC.

This clone was recorded a few times. Within the sample, other DNA sequences also encode this same CDR3. CDR3: CASSLYSNQPQHF. CDR3 DNA sequence: TGTGCCAGCAGTCTGTATAGCAATCAGCCCCAGCATTTT. The genes are TRBV28 and TRBJ1-5; no reliable D call. The germline V gene has CDR1 MDHEN and CDR2 SYDVKM. CDR3 size: 13 residues. The V and J ends lost 5 bases and 0 bases respectively, with 5 bases between them.

The rearrangement joins TRBV6-5 to TRBJ1-4; 7 nucleotides match TRBD1. Germline lookup yields CDR1 MNHEY and CDR2 SVGAGI. There are 14 residues in the CDR3. The junction had 8 bases not matched to a gene; V was cut back by 6 bases and J by 7 bases. The CDR3 sequence: CASRQDRSREKLFF. DNA for the CDR3: TGTGCCAGCAGGCAGGACAGGTCCCGTGAAAAACTGTTTTTT.

The chain joins TRBV28 to TRBJ1-5; D gene ambiguous. From germline, CDR1 is MDHEN and CDR2 SYDVKM. The CDR3 loop spans 11 amino acids. The V end lost 3 bases, the J end lost 11 bases, and 8 bases lay between the germline ends. As DNA, the CDR3 is TGTGCCAGCAGTTTCGGACTTACCCAGCATTTT. Protein: CASSFGLTQHF.

J is TRBJ1-2 and V is TRBV2, with a weak D call TRBD1 (5 bases). Trimming removed 4 bases at V and 0 bases at J, with 12 bases between. The germline CDR1 and CDR2 sequences are SNHLY and FYNNEI. The CDR3 totals 15 residues. The CDR3 bases are TGTGCCAGCAGTGGCTACAGGTCCTCTAACTATGGCTACACCTTC. Translated: CASSGYRSSNYGYTF. Full variable domain (remainder filled in from reference TRBV2 and TRBJ1-2): EPEVTQTPSHQVTQMGQEVILRCVPISNHLYFYWYRQILGQKVEFLVSFYNNEISEKSEIFDDQFSVERPDGSNFTLKIRSTKLEDSAMYFCASSGYRSSNYGYTFGSGTRLTVV.

V usage is TRBV18 and J usage is TRBJ2-7; 9 bases line up with TRBD2. Germline V gene data show CDR1 as KGHSH and CDR2 as LQKENI. V trimming: 2 bases; J trimming: 0 bases; junction bases outside the gene matches: 14. The CDR3 is 19 residues long. The CDR3 spells CASSPMPPTSGSNSYEQYF. In nucleotides, the CDR3 is TGTGCCAGCTCACCAATGCCCCCGACTAGCGGATCTAACTCCTACGAGCAGTACTTC.

This clone was seen only a few times. The V gene is TRBV5-5, the J gene TRBJ1-1, with 11 bases matching TRBD1. Trimming at V came to 4 bases and at J to 4 bases, leaving 3 bases not matched to a gene. Germline V gene lookup returns CDR1 SGHKS and CDR2 YYEKEE (reference sequence). The CDR3 totals 14 residues. Here the CDR3 reads CASSGGTGGTEAFF. CDR3 DNA sequence: TGTGCCAGCAGCGGAGGGACAGGGGGCACTGAAGCTTTCTTT.

This clone has a single count. The chain couples TRBV28 to TRBJ2-7; 7 positions match TRBD1. Per germline, CDR1 MDHEN and CDR2 SYDVKM. CDR3 size: 14 residues. After removal of 6 bases from V and 1 base from J, the junction contained 6 bases not matched to a gene. This chain's CDR3 is CASRRQGTSYEQYF. The CDR3, as DNA: TGTGCCAGCAGGCGACAGGGCACGTCCTACGAGCAGTACTTC.

The chain joins TRBV18 to TRBJ2-7; 11 nucleotides match TRBD1. Looked up from germline, CDR1 is KGHSH and CDR2 is LQKENI. CDR3 size: 18 residues. The V gene end was trimmed by 4 bases and the J gene end by 5 bases; junction bases not matched to a gene: 16. The CDR3 spells CASSQNWGQGGTSNEQYF. The DNA of the CDR3 is TGTGCCAGCTCACAAAACTGGGGACAGGGGGGGACTTCGAACGAGCAGTACTTC.

Notes on this clone: The same CDR3 is also encoded by other DNA sequences in this sample. CDR3 nucleotides: TGTGCCAGCAGCAAAGGAACAGGAGGGGAGACCCAGTACTTC. Protein product: CASSKGTGGETQYF. The gene calls are TRBV5-5 and TRBJ2-5, with D perhaps matching TRBD2 (6 bases). Trimming removed 4 bases at V and 5 bases at J, with 15 bases between. The CDR3 has 14 residues. Germline assignment: CDR1 SGHKS and CDR2 YYEKEE (reference sequence).

The chain is built from TRBV27 and TRBJ1-1, with D unclear. This CDR3 region has 13 residues. The V end lost 2 bases, the J end lost 10 bases, and 14 bases lay between the germline ends. CDR1 and CDR2 from the germline V gene are MNHEY and SMNVEV (reference sequence). CDR3 in amino acids: CASSLVPNGGAFF. For the CDR3, the DNA is TGTGCCAGCAGTTTAGTTCCGAACGGCGGAGCTTTCTTT.

The J gene is TRBJ2-3, the V gene TRBV5-3, with 11 bases lining up with TRBD2. TRBV5-3 is an ORF for which the function is uncertain. This CDR3 region has 16 residues. V was pared by 4 bases and J by 4 bases, with 8 bases of the junction left unmatched. The CDR3 spells CARSPPGLAEADTQYF. The CDR3, as DNA: TGTGCCAGAAGCCCACCGGGACTAGCGGAGGCAGATACGCAGTATTTT.

V gene TRBV30 combines with J gene TRBJ1-4; 9 bases match TRBD1. With 6 bases clipped from V and 7 bases from J, the junction kept 6 bases outside the gene matches. From germline, CDR1 is GTSNPN and CDR2 SVGIG (reference sequence). The CDR3 is 13 residues long. In nucleotides, the CDR3 is TGTGCCTGTCAGGACAGGGGATCTGAAAAACTGTTTTTT. Its translation: CACQDRGSEKLFF.

The chain employs TRBV4-1 and TRBJ1-5, with unresolved D. Germline values: CDR1 MGHRA, CDR2 YSYEKL. V gave up 1 base and J gave up 4 bases, with 11 bases separating them. This CDR3 is built from 15 residues. The chain's CDR3 is CASSQALSGNQPQHF. The DNA for the CDR3 is TGCGCCAGCAGCCAAGCCTTATCGGGGAATCAGCCCCAGCATTTT.

The J gene is TRBJ2-2, the V gene TRBV19; D possibly corresponds to TRBD2 (6 bases). Germline CDR1 and CDR2: LNHDA and SQIVND (reference sequence). This CDR3 has 16 amino acids. V lost 5 bases and J 5 bases, leaving 18 bases between the germline ends. The DNA for the CDR3 is TGTGCCAGTAGTGAGGCAGGTCGAGGGAGGACCGGGGAGCTGTTTTTT. It is translated as CASSEAGRGRTGELFF.